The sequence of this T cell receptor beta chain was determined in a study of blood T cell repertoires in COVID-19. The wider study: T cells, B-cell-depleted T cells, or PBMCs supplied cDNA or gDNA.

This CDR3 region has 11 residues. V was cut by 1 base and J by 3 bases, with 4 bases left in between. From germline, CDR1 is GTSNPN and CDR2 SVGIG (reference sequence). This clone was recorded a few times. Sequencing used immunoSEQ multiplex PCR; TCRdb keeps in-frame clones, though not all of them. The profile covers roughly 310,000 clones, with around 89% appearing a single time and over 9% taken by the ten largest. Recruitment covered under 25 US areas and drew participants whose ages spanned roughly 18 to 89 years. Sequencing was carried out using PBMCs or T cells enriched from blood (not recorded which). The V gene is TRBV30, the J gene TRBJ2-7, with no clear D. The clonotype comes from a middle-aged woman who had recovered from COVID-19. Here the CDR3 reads CAWSGLYEQYF. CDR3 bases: TGTGCCTGGAGTGGACTCTACGAGCAGTACTTC. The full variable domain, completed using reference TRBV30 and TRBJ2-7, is SQTIHQWPATLVQPVGSPLSLECTVEGTSNPNLYWYRQAAGRGLQLLFYSVGIGQISSEVPQNLSASRPQDRQFILSSKKLLLSDSGFYLCAWSGLYEQYFGPGTRLTVT.